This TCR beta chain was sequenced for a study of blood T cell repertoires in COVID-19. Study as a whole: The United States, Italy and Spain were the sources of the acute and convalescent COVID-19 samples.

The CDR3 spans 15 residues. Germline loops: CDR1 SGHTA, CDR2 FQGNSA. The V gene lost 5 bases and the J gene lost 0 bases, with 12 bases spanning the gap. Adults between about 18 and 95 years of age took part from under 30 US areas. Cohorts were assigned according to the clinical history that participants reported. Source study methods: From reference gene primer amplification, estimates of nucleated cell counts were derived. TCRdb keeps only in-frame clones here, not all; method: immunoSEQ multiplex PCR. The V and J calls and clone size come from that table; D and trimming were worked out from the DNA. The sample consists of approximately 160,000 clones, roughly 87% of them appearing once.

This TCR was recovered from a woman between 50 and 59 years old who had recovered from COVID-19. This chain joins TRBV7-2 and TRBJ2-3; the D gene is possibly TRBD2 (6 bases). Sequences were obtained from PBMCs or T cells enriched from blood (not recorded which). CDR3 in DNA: TGTGCCAGCAGCCCAACCGGGACTAGCACAGATACGCAGTATTTT. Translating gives CASSPTGTSTDTQYF.